Listed below are T cell receptor beta chains from one sample, sequenced in a study of intratumoral heterogeneity in liver cancer. This table comes from immunoSEQ multiplex PCR, and its TCRdb copy is limited to in-frame clones, with some not included. This sample has tens of thousands of clones, with 73% found just once. The material was tumor-adjacent normal tissue, obtained before any cancer treatment. The receptor source for this set is a woman in her seventies with hepatocellular carcinoma. Each CDR3 is given with its conserved first and last residue. D genes are given only for firm matches. Size values are once, few and many counts, or a class for expanded clones, and some rows have none.

abundance	v_gene	j_gene	d_gene	CDR3nt	CDR3aa
medium-sized	TRBV3-1/TRBV3-2	TRBJ2-7	.	TGTGCCAGCAGCCAAGAAGGTCGGATCTACGAGCAGTACTTC	CASSQEGRIYEQYF
.	TRBV28	TRBJ2-3	.	TGTGCCAGCAGTCTATCTTCGAGACCCCTGGAGTATTTT	CASSLSSRPLEYF
.	TRBV12-3/TRBV12-4	TRBJ2-1	.	TGTGCCAGCAGCCCTTCGGGGCGTGGTGAGCAGTTCTTC	CASSPSGRGEQFF
once	TRBV3-1/TRBV3-2	TRBJ2-1	TRBD2	TGTGCCAGCAGCCAAGAAGGAAGCGGGAGGCGGAATGAGCAGTTCTTC	CASSQEGSGRRNEQFF
few	TRBV6-5	TRBJ1-5	TRBD1	TGTGCCAGTACCACAGGGGGCTGGCGCAATCAGCCCCAGCATTTT	CASTTGGWRNQPQHF
.	TRBV2	TRBJ2-7	.	TGTGCCAGCAGTGAGGGGTTCTCCAGGCGCCTCTACGAGCAGTACTTC	CASSEGFSRRLYEQYF
.	TRBV3-1/TRBV3-2	TRBJ2-7	.	TGTGCCAGCAGCCACGCAAAGGAGCAGTACTTC	CASSHAKEQYF
.	TRBV15	TRBJ1-1	.	TGTGCCACCAGCATGGGACCGATGAACACTGAAGCTTTCTTT	CATSMGPMNTEAFF
.	TRBV27	TRBJ2-5	.	TGTGCCAGCAGAAGGCTTAGTACTGTTTTGGACCAGTACTTC	CASRRLSTVLDQYF
few	TRBV6-5	TRBJ2-7	TRBD1	TGTGCCAGCAGTTACCGGGACAGGGGATCCTACGAGCAGTACTTC	CASSYRDRGSYEQYF
.	TRBV25-1	TRBJ1-2	.	TGTGCCAGCAGTGAATATCAGGGTGGCTATGGCTACACCTTC	CASSEYQGGYGYTF
few	TRBV12-3/TRBV12-4	TRBJ2-1	TRBD2	TGTGCCATAAGACTAGCGGGAGTTAATGAGCAGTTCTTC	CAIRLAGVNEQFF
.	TRBV3-1/TRBV3-2	TRBJ1-4	.	TGTGCCAGCAGCCAAGATGGTAGGGCGGATGAAAAACTGTTTTTT	CASSQDGRADEKLFF
.	TRBV19	TRBJ2-7	TRBD2	TGTGCCAGTAGTACCCCGGCGGGGGGTTCGTACGAGCAGTACTTC	CASSTPAGGSYEQYF
medium-sized	TRBV6-5	TRBJ2-5	.	TGTGCCAGCGAAGCTATTGAAGAGACCCAGTACTTC	CASEAIEETQYF
.	TRBV6-5	TRBJ2-5	.	TGTGCCAGCAGTTACTCTCAGGGGAAGCAGCAGTACTTC	CASSYSQGKQQYF
.	TRBV5-5	TRBJ1-1	.	TGTGCCAGCAGCCCACTCATAGCCGAAATGAACACTGAAGCTTTCTTT	CASSPLIAEMNTEAFF
.	TRBV30	TRBJ2-7	.	TGTGCCTGGAGTGAGGTGGGGGTGGAGCAGTACTTC	CAWSEVGVEQYF
few	TRBV5-1	TRBJ2-3	TRBD2	TGCGCCAGCAGCTGGACTAGCGGGCCCACAGATACGCAGTATTTT	CASSWTSGPTDTQYF
.	TRBV6-2/TRBV6-3	TRBJ1-2	.	TGTGCCAGCAGTAACACAGGGAAGGGAGTCTTC	CASSNTGKGVF
.	TRBV12-3/TRBV12-4	TRBJ2-2	.	TGTGCCAGCCAGACGGCGGGGCCCGGGGAGCTGTTTTTT	CASQTAGPGELFF
.	TRBV28	TRBJ1-2	.	TGTGCCAGCAGTTATGAAGGGGGGGACTATGGCTACACCTTC	CASSYEGGDYGYTF
.	TRBV12-3/TRBV12-4	TRBJ1-4	.	TGTGCCAGCAGTTTAGACGTTAATGAAAAACTGTTTTTT	CASSLDVNEKLFF
.	TRBV29-1	TRBJ2-5	.	TGCAGCGTTGAAGATGACCGGGGGCGCGGAGAGACCCAGTACTTC	CSVEDDRGRGETQYF
.	TRBV5-4	TRBJ2-3	.	TGTGCCAGCAGCCTTACCGGCACAGATACGCAGTATTTT	CASSLTGTDTQYF
.	TRBV10-3	TRBJ2-3	.	TGTGCCATCAGTGGATCTACAGGGAACACAGATACGCAGTATTTT	CAISGSTGNTDTQYF
.	TRBV6-5	TRBJ2-7	TRBD2	TGTGCCAGCAGTCAAACTAGCGGGGGGTCCTACGAGCAGTACTTC	CASSQTSGGSYEQYF
.	TRBV5-5	TRBJ1-2	TRBD1	TGTGCCAGCAGCCGCCTAAACCGGGACAGGGTGATAACTAACTATGGCTACACCTTC	CASSRLNRDRVITNYGYTF